The clone carrying this T cell receptor beta chain was detected many times. This CDR3 is 14 amino acids long. With 4 bases removed from V and 1 base from J, the gap between germline ends came to 10 bases. CDR1 and CDR2 from the germline V gene are LGHDT and YNNKEL (reference sequence). The data were taken from a study of early T cells in non-severe SARS-CoV-2 infection. MiXCR was run by TCRdb on the 5' RACE reads, yielding one entry per CDR3 protein. The repertoire consists of almost 65,000 distinct CDR3 sequences, with around 4.9% occurring once and the leading ten covering 4.9%. The sequence was obtained from an adult who was a healthcare worker with PCR-confirmed SARS-CoV-2 infection or an uninfected control (not recorded which). The V gene is TRBV3-1, the J gene TRBJ1-1; D unresolved. Sequences were obtained from whole blood. The CDR3 sequence is CASSPGRWNTEAFF. The CDR3 bases are TGTGCCAGCAGCCCCGGCAGGTGGAACACTGAAGCTTTCTTT.